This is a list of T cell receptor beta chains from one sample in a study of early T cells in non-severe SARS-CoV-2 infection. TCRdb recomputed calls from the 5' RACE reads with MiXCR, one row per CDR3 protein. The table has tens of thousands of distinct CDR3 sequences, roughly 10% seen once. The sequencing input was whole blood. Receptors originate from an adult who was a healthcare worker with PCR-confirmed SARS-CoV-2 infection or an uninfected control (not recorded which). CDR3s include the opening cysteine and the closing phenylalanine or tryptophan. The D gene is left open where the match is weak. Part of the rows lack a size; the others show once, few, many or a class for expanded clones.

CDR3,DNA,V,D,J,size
CASSIAGTGPAQGYTF,TGTGCCAGCAGCATCGCCGGGACAGGGCCCGCTCAGGGCTACACCTTC,TRBV5-4,TRBD1,TRBJ1-2,few
CASSAPRGADTQYF,TGTGCCAGCAGCGCCCCGAGGGGGGCAGATACGCAGTATTTT,TRBV9,.,TRBJ2-3,.
CASSVVNGEQYF,TGTGCCAGCAGCGTAGTAAACGGCGAGCAGTACTTC,TRBV9,.,TRBJ2-7,.
CASSPPRRAGEKLFF,TGCGCCAGCAGCCCTCCGCGGCGGGCGGGTGAAAAACTGTTTTTT,TRBV4-1,.,TRBJ1-4,many
CSAGLGSSYEQYF,TGCAGTGCTGGGCTGGGTAGCTCCTACGAGCAGTACTTC,TRBV20-1,.,TRBJ2-7,.
CASSSGTGVAGELFF,TGTGCCAGCAGTTCCGGGACAGGGGTCGCCGGGGAGCTGTTTTTT,TRBV6-2/TRBV6-3,TRBD1,TRBJ2-2,many
CASSEGARQPQHF,TGCGCCAGCAGTGAGGGGGCAAGGCAGCCCCAGCATTTT,TRBV10-2,.,TRBJ1-5,many
CSASGYTGELFF,TGCAGTGCTAGCGGGTACACCGGGGAGCTGTTTTTT,TRBV20-1,.,TRBJ2-2,few
CASSQLGQGAREQYF,TGTGCCAGCAGCCAACTAGGACAGGGGGCAAGGGAGCAGTACTTC,TRBV3-1,TRBD1,TRBJ2-7,few
CASSQETATSGSYEQYF,TGCGCCAGCAGCCAAGAAACAGCTACCTCCGGGAGCTACGAGCAGTACTTC,TRBV4-1,.,TRBJ2-7,few
CASSYLGGMGAGELFF,TGTGCCAGCAGTTATCTAGGGGGAATGGGCGCCGGGGAGCTGTTTTTT,TRBV6-6,.,TRBJ2-2,.
CASSSPGLSGFLQFF,TGTGCCAGCAGTTCCCCGGGACTCTCGGGTTTCTTGCAGTTCTTC,TRBV6-5,.,TRBJ2-1,many
CASRRDRGLYEQYF,TGTGCCAGTCGTAGGGACAGGGGGCTTTACGAGCAGTACTTC,TRBV6-1,TRBD1,TRBJ2-7,few
CSVPRGYGYTF,TGCAGCGTCCCGAGGGGCTATGGCTACACCTTC,TRBV29-1,.,TRBJ1-2,few
CASSLVDRRFGDTQYF,TGTGCCAGCAGCTTAGTAGATAGGCGGTTCGGAGATACGCAGTATTTT,TRBV7-6,.,TRBJ2-3,many
CASSLAVARSLSGEQYF,TGTGCCAGCAGCTTAGCGGTTGCTAGATCCCTTTCTGGCGAGCAGTACTTC,TRBV7-9,.,TRBJ2-7,many
CASSLSPGQDGNTIYF,TGTGCCAGCAGCTTAAGCCCGGGACAGGACGGAAACACCATATATTTT,TRBV7-2,TRBD1,TRBJ1-3,few
CSARGHAFF,TGCAGTGCTAGGGGCCATGCTTTCTTT,TRBV20-1,.,TRBJ1-1,many
CASSESLAGETQYF,TGTGCCAGCAGCGAGAGCCTAGCAGGCGAGACCCAGTACTTC,TRBV2,.,TRBJ2-5,.
CASSSRLWGGQETQYF,TGTGCCAGCAGCTCACGCTTGTGGGGGGGCCAAGAGACCCAGTACTTC,TRBV5-5,TRBD2,TRBJ2-5,.
CASSLASPGQGGQPQHF,TGTGCCAGCAGCTTAGCCTCTCCGGGACAGGGAGGTCAGCCCCAGCATTTT,TRBV7-9,TRBD1,TRBJ1-5,many
CASSPGTETQYF,TGCGCCAGCAGCCCCGGGACGGAGACCCAGTACTTC,TRBV5-1,.,TRBJ2-5,.
CASSLEYGSDSPLHF,TGTGCCAGCAGCTTAGAGTATGGCAGTGATTCACCCCTCCACTTT,TRBV7-2,.,TRBJ1-6,many